This TCR beta chain was captured by sequencing in a study of tumor and adjacent non-tumor tissue in lung cancer. Three rounds of nested PCR, following a modified ARM-PCR protocol, produced the TCRbeta library. TCRdb reprocessed the multiplex PCR reads via MiXCR and lists one record per CDR3 protein. The sample shows 100,000 to 150,000 distinct CDR3 sequences, roughly 67% of them seen only once. This CDR3 comprises 15 residues. Germline CDR1 is DFQATT and CDR2 is SNEGSKA (reference sequence). RNA was extracted from bulk tissue without any cell sorting. Worth noting for this clonotype: This sequence may be a read error, since a much larger clone differs from it by one base.

V usage is TRBV20-1 and J usage is TRBJ2-3, with TRBD2 identical over 7 bases. What was sequenced was lung tumor tissue. This clonotype originated in a man aged 25-45 years with non-small cell lung cancer. The CDR3 loop reads CSALGGREILDRQYF. CDR3 sequence (DNA): TGCAGTGCCCTAGGCGGGCGGGAGATTCTAGATAGGCAGTATTTT.